These 5 T cell receptor beta chains were all obtained from the same sample, sequenced in a study of regulatory T cells in long-lasting Graves disease. Time point given: persistent/refractory GD, antithyroid drugs over 5 years with positive TRAb. After RNA was extracted from PBMCs, the TCR library was made from it. Building of the TCR beta libraries involved iRepertoire HTBI primers and Arm-PCR of CDR3 regions. TCRdb analysed the multiplex PCR reads with MiXCR anew, one entry per CDR3 protein. Here the sample spans 350,000 to 450,000 distinct CDR3 sequences, 21% being singletons. The sequenced sample was peripheral blood mononuclear cells (PBMCs), obtained when the disease was refractory, from a patient treated with antithyroid drugs. Receptors were obtained from a female donor with Graves disease.

V and J are TRBV20-1 and TRBJ2-7; D might be TRBD1 (5 bases). The germline V gene has CDR1 DFQATT and CDR2 SNEGSKA (reference sequence). With 6 bases removed from V and 1 base from J, the gap between germline ends came to 13 bases. The CDR3 sequence is 13 residues long. The CDR3 bases are TGCAGTGCGCGCCAGGGCTTGTCCTACGAGCAGTACTTC. Residues: CSARQGLSYEQYF.

This clonotype was counted between two and nine times. The V and J genes are TRBV5-1 and TRBJ1-1; perhaps TRBD1 as D (6 bases). CDR1 SGHRS and CDR2 YFSETQ come from the germline V gene. V was clipped by 0 bases and J by 8 bases, with 14 bases between them. The CDR3 spans 14 residues. The CDR3 protein is CASSLAPGEVEAFF. CDR3 sequence (DNA): TGCGCCAGCAGCTTGGCACCAGGGGAAGTGGAAGCTTTCTTT.

There are a few counts of this clonotype. The chain carries TRBV24-1 and TRBJ2-3; TRBD2 aligns across 13 bases. Germline CDR1 KGHDR, CDR2 SFDVKD. The CDR3 covers 15 residues. J was trimmed by 3 bases and V by 10 bases; bases with no gene match: 6. The CDR3 sequence is CATGLAGAGTDTQYF. CDR3 nucleotides: TGTGCCACAGGACTAGCGGGAGCCGGGACAGATACGCAGTATTTT.

This clonotype was counted ten times or more. The J gene is TRBJ2-7, the V gene TRBV28, with no clear D. V was cut by 4 bases and J by 3 bases, with 7 bases left in between. CDR3 length: 12 residues. Germline V gene lookup returns CDR1 MDHEN and CDR2 SYDVKM. The CDR3 is CASSWGDYEQYF. Written as DNA, the CDR3 is TGTGCCAGCAGTTGGGGTGACTACGAGCAGTACTTC.

This clonotype was detected once. V is TRBV4-1 and J is TRBJ2-2; 9 bases line up with TRBD2. This CDR3 has 17 residues. Trimming took 1 base from V and 6 from J; bases not matched to a gene: 9. Germline CDR1 is MGHRA and CDR2 is YSYEKL. The CDR3 is CASSQGPQREVAGELFF. CDR3 DNA sequence: TGCGCCAGCAGCCAAGGCCCCCAGCGGGAGGTGGCCGGGGAGCTGTTTTTT.